Following are 26 T cell receptor beta chains from one sample sequenced in a study of blood T cell repertoires in COVID-19. The assay was immunoSEQ multiplex PCR, and TCRdb's table has in-frame clones only and misses some. The table lists some 45,000 clones, roughly 90% of them singletons, with about 12% in the top ten. The specimen was peripheral blood. These receptors were taken from a human donor in a cohort sampled during active COVID-19.

The gene calls are TRBV11-2 and TRBJ2-6; D might be TRBD1 (6 bases). In germline, CDR1 is SGHAT, CDR2 FQNNGV. The CDR3 is made up of 15 amino acids. The V end lost 4 bases, the J end lost 10 bases, and 17 bases lay between the germline ends. The CDR3 sequence: CASSWGQTDLNVLTF. Written as DNA, the CDR3 is TGTGCCAGCAGCTGGGGGCAGACAGATCTTAACGTCCTGACTTTC.

The J gene is TRBJ2-2, the V gene TRBV7-9; 10 bases align to TRBD1. The CDR3 has 19 amino acids. CDR1 and CDR2 from the germline V gene are SEHNR and FQNEAQ (reference sequence). After removal of 5 bases from V and 2 bases from J, the junction contained 14 bases not matched to a gene. CDR3 in amino acids: CASSHPNRGQGFNTGELFF. The DNA of the CDR3 is TGTGCCAGCAGCCACCCAAACCGGGGACAGGGGTTTAACACCGGGGAGCTGTTTTTT.

The genes are TRBV7-2 and TRBJ2-2, with D perhaps TRBD1 (5 bases). The CDR3 length is 14 residues. In germline, CDR1 is SGHTA, CDR2 FQGNSA. Trimming left V 8 bases short and J 2 bases short, with 12 bases between. The CDR3, as DNA: TGTGCCAGCCTCGGACACCTAAACACCGGGGAGCTGTTTTTT. This sequence encodes CASLGHLNTGELFF. Supplemented by reference TRBV7-2 and TRBJ2-2, the full variable domain reads GAGVSQSPSNKVTEKGKDVELRCDPISGHTALYWYRQSLGQGLEFLIYFQGNSAPDKSGLPSDRFSAERTGGSVSTLTIQRTQQEDSAVYLCASLGHLNTGELFFGEGSRLTVL.

The J gene is TRBJ2-2, the V gene TRBV19; a weak D match, TRBD2 (7 bases). The CDR3 contains 15 residues. Germline-derived CDR1 and CDR2 are LNHDA and SQIVND (reference sequence). Deletions cut 5 bases from V and 7 bases from J, with 17 bases between. The CDR3 sequence: CASSVQGGAIGELFF. In nucleotides, the CDR3 is TGTGCCAGTAGTGTCCAAGGGGGGGCCATCGGGGAGCTGTTTTTT.

The chain recombines TRBV29-1 with TRBJ2-5; perhaps TRBD2 as D (6 bases). This CDR3 comprises 16 residues. Trimming pared 7 bases from V and 1 base from J, leaving 22 bases between. Looked up from germline, CDR1 is SQVTM and CDR2 is ANQGSEA. CDR3 region: CSGVHSGVRFQETQYF. CDR3 coding DNA: TGCAGCGGGGTACACTCGGGGGTGCGTTTCCAAGAGACCCAGTACTTC. The variable domain in full, with the rest retrieved from reference TRBV29-1 and TRBJ2-5, is SAVISQKPSRDICQRGTSLTIQCQVDSQVTMMFWYRQQPGQSLTLIATANQGSEATYESGFVIDKFPISRPNLTFSTLTVSNMSPEDSSIYLCSGVHSGVRFQETQYFGPGTRLLVL.

The chain employs TRBV28 and TRBJ1-4; tentatively, D is TRBD1 (6 bases). Germline CDR1 MDHEN, CDR2 SYDVKM. V lost 5 bases and J 4 bases, leaving 14 bases between the germline ends. This CDR3 has 15 residues. The CDR3 is CASSLYRAINEKLFF. The DNA for the CDR3 is TGTGCCAGCAGTCTGTACAGGGCGATTAATGAAAAACTGTTTTTT.

The chain has TRBV19 and TRBJ1-2; TRBD1 might be the D (5 bases). This CDR3 has 13 amino acids. Germline CDR1 is LNHDA and CDR2 is SQIVND (reference sequence). The germline V and J ends were trimmed by 7 bases and 9 bases, with 18 bases remaining between them. CDR3 DNA: TGTGCCAGTACCACCGCAGGGTATGATAGCTACACCTTC. Translated: CASTTAGYDSYTF.

This clone was counted once. The J gene is TRBJ2-1, the V gene TRBV27, with a tentative D call TRBD2 (5 bases). Germline CDR1 is MNHEY and CDR2 is SMNVEV (reference sequence). The CDR3 extends over 14 amino acids. The ends were cut back, 5 bases at V and 2 bases at J, with 10 bases in the middle. CDR3 DNA: TGTGCCAGCAGTCCCCGGCGGGCCTACAATGAGCAGTTCTTC. Translating gives CASSPRRAYNEQFF.

This chain links TRBV2 with TRBJ1-1, with TRBD1 identical over 7 bases. The CDR3 length is 12 residues. J lost 4 bases, V lost 6 bases, and 2 bases had no gene match. Germline values: CDR1 SNHLY, CDR2 FYNNEI. Written as DNA, the CDR3 is TGTGCCAGCAGGCAGGGGGGCACTGAAGCTTTCTTT. Translating it yields CASRQGGTEAFF.

The gene calls are TRBV9 and TRBJ1-2; no clear D gene. Trimming removed 4 bases from V and 4 bases from J, with 17 bases in between. Per germline, CDR1 SGDLS and CDR2 YYNGEE. This CDR3 comprises 15 residues. In nucleotides, the CDR3 is TGTGCCAGCAGCCCCGGAATCCCGGGAGGCTATGGCTACACCTTC. Translation gives CASSPGIPGGYGYTF. The full variable domain, rest sourced from reference TRBV9 and TRBJ1-2, is DSGVTQTPKHLITATGQRVTLRCSPRSGDLSVYWYQQSLDQGLQFLIQYYNGEERAKGNILERFSAQQFPDLHSELNLSSLELGDSALYFCASSPGIPGGYGYTFGSGTRLTVV.

V is TRBV27 and J is TRBJ2-1; D may be TRBD2 (6 bases). V gave up 4 bases and J gave up 3 bases, with 22 bases separating them. The germline V gene has CDR1 MNHEY and CDR2 SMNVEV (reference sequence). The CDR3 runs 18 residues. The CDR3 DNA reads as TGTGCCAGCAGTTCGCCCCTACAACTTAGAGCGGGCTACAATGAGCAGTTCTTC. This encodes CASSSPLQLRAGYNEQFF.

This clone came up once. V and J are TRBV10-2 and TRBJ1-3, with TRBD1 identical over 7 bases. With 7 bases clipped from V and 0 bases from J, the junction kept 6 bases outside the gene matches. Germline V CDR1 and CDR2: WSHSY, SAAADI. CDR3 length equals 15 residues. The CDR3 nucleotides are TGCGCCAGCACGGTGGGACAGCTCTCTGGAAACACCATATATTTT. This sequence encodes CASTVGQLSGNTIYF.

This chain links TRBV30 with TRBJ1-6; 10 nucleotides match TRBD1. The germline V gene encodes CDR1 GTSNPN and CDR2 SVGIG (reference sequence). Losses at the gene ends were 8 bases for V and 2 bases for J; bases not matched to a gene: 6. The CDR3 consists of 15 residues. DNA for the CDR3: TGTGCCAGAGGGACAGGGGAACCCTATAATTCACCCCTCCACTTT. Translating it yields CARGTGEPYNSPLHF.

V gene TRBV9 combines with J gene TRBJ2-2; TRBD2 is a possible D gene (6 bases). V was shortened by 4 bases and J by 6 bases, with 19 bases between the two germline ends. This CDR3 is 16 amino acids long. The germline V gene has CDR1 SGDLS and CDR2 YYNGEE. The chain's CDR3 is CASSTKQNGGAGELFF. The CDR3 nucleotides read TGTGCCAGCAGCACTAAACAGAACGGCGGGGCCGGGGAGCTGTTTTTT.

The V and J genes are TRBV5-1 and TRBJ1-1, with a weak D call TRBD1 (5 bases). Trimming pared 0 bases from V and 0 bases from J, leaving 6 bases between. This CDR3 comprises 14 residues. Per the germline V gene, CDR1 is SGHRS and CDR2 is YFSETQ. The CDR3 is CASSLGGLNTEAFF. CDR3 coding DNA: TGCGCCAGCAGCTTGGGGGGCCTGAACACTGAAGCTTTCTTT. Filled out from reference TRBV5-1 and TRBJ1-1, the complete variable domain reads KAGVTQTPRYLIKTRGQQVTLSCSPISGHRSVSWYQQTPGQGLQFLFEYFSETQRNKGNFPGRFSGRQFSNSRSEMNVSTLELGDSALYLCASSLGGLNTEAFFGQGTRLTVV.

This clone has just one count. This sequence joins TRBV5-6 and TRBJ2-4; no clear D. Trimming pared 0 bases from V and 0 bases from J, leaving 10 bases between. This CDR3 region has 16 residues. Looked up from germline, CDR1 is SGHDT and CDR2 is YYEEEE. Here the CDR3 reads CASSLALGLAKNIQYF. CDR3 nucleotide sequence: TGTGCCAGCAGCTTGGCCCTGGGCTTAGCCAAAAACATTCAGTACTTC.

The chain combines TRBV6-5 with TRBJ1-1; 9 positions match TRBD1. The CDR3 runs to 14 residues. Looked up from germline, CDR1 is MNHEY and CDR2 is SVGAGI. With V trimmed by 5 bases and J by 1 base, 2 bases remained unmatched. This CDR3 reads CASSTTGGNTEAFF. The DNA of the CDR3 is TGTGCCAGCAGTACGACAGGGGGGAACACTGAAGCTTTCTTT.

CDR3 sequence (DNA): TGTGCCAGCAAACCCGGGACAGGGACCTACAATGAGCAGTTCTTC. This sequence encodes CASKPGTGTYNEQFF. The rearrangement joins TRBV2 to TRBJ2-1, with 9 bases identical to TRBD1. The ends lost 7 bases at V and 2 bases at J; junction bases unmatched: 6. Germline V gives CDR1 SNHLY, CDR2 FYNNEI. This CDR3 region has 15 residues.

The chain joins TRBV6-2 or TRBV6-3 to TRBJ1-2; the D is unclear. The CDR3 has 11 residues. Germline CDR1 reads MNHEY; CDR2 reads SVGEGT. V was shortened by 5 bases and J by 4 bases, with 5 bases between the two germline ends. CDR3 amino acids: CASSNGYGYTF. CDR3 nucleotide sequence: TGTGCCAGCAGTAACGGCTATGGCTACACCTTC.

The chain combines TRBV9 with TRBJ2-5; TRBD2 is a possible D gene (5 bases). This CDR3 contains 15 residues. The V end lost 7 bases, the J end lost 5 bases, and 21 bases lay between the germline ends. CDR1 is SGDLS, CDR2 YYNGEE, per germline. The CDR3 sequence is CASGGSGWSRETQYF. The CDR3 nucleotides are TGTGCCAGCGGAGGAAGCGGATGGTCAAGGGAGACCCAGTACTTC. Full variable domain (rest looked up from reference TRBV9 and TRBJ2-5): DSGVTQTPKHLITATGQRVTLRCSPRSGDLSVYWYQQSLDQGLQFLIQYYNGEERAKGNILERFSAQQFPDLHSELNLSSLELGDSALYFCASGGSGWSRETQYFGPGTRLLVL.

The genes are TRBV19 and TRBJ1-5, with 9 bases that match TRBD1. The CDR3 is made up of 14 amino acids. Germline assignment: CDR1 LNHDA and CDR2 SQIVND (reference sequence). V was clipped by 6 bases and J by 5 bases; unmatched bases: 5. The CDR3 region has the DNA TGTGCCAGTAGGGGACAGGGTAAATATCAGCCCCAGCATTTT. It specifies CASRGQGKYQPQHF.

The chain has TRBV2 and TRBJ1-1; D ambiguous. This CDR3 contains 14 residues. Between the trimmed V and J ends, which lost 7 bases and 0 bases, there was a span of 12 bases. The germline V gene has CDR1 SNHLY and CDR2 FYNNEI. The CDR3 nucleotides read TGTGCCAGCACCCAAACCGCTATGAACACTGAAGCTTTCTTT. The encoded protein is CASTQTAMNTEAFF.

This chain links TRBV27 with TRBJ2-1; perhaps TRBD2 as D (6 bases). The V gene's germline CDR1 is MNHEY and CDR2 SMNVEV (reference sequence). This CDR3 region has 15 residues. The V end was cut by 7 bases, the J end by 7 bases, with 20 bases between. CDR3 in DNA: TGTGCCAGCATCAAGTGGGGGGACCCGTTAAATGAGCAGTTCTTC. Translating gives CASIKWGDPLNEQFF.

The J gene is TRBJ2-7, the V gene TRBV7-9, with 8 nucleotides matching TRBD1. The CDR3 totals 15 residues. The V gene end was trimmed by 3 bases and the J gene end by 4 bases; junction bases not matched to a gene: 8. Germline V lookup: CDR1 SEHNR, CDR2 FQNEAQ (reference sequence). CDR3 in amino acids: CASSLGQGAMYEQYF. CDR3 coding DNA: TGTGCCAGCAGCTTGGGCCAGGGGGCGATGTACGAGCAGTACTTC.

The chain links TRBV6-2 or TRBV6-3 to TRBJ1-2; 7 bases fit TRBD1. Germline assignment: CDR1 MNHEY and CDR2 SVGEGT. The CDR3 has 15 residues. The J segment lost 3 bases and the V segment lost 2 bases, leaving 6 bases of the junction unmatched. CDR3 amino acids: CASSYSPGQHYGYTF. The CDR3, as DNA: TGTGCCAGCAGTTACAGCCCGGGACAGCACTATGGCTACACCTTC.

This chain connects TRBV7-2 to TRBJ2-2; D call uncertain. The CDR3 is 13 residues long. The germline V and J ends were trimmed by 5 bases and 10 bases, with 14 bases remaining between them. The germline gives CDR1 SGHTA, CDR2 FQGNSA. CDR3 in DNA: TGTGCCAGCAGCCCAGTGACAAGATCGGAGCTGTTTTTT. It encodes CASSPVTRSELFF.